This TCR beta chain appears in the sequencing data of a study of T cell responses to AZD1222 COVID-19 vaccine. The method was immunoSEQ multiplex PCR; TCRdb's version includes in-frame clones alone and lacks a portion of them. The sample carries 100,000 to 150,000 clones, more than 70% recorded once. Per the germline V gene, CDR1 is SQVTM and CDR2 is ANQGSEA. This CDR3 comprises 14 residues. Deletions cut 5 bases from V and 1 base from J, with 12 bases between. The sample consisted of peripheral blood, taken on day 0 of AZD1222 vaccination. The TCR comes from an adult in good health. This chain uses TRBV29-1 with TRBJ2-1, with a weak D call TRBD1 (7 bases). The CDR3 nucleotides are TGCAGCGTTCGACAGGGAGGATCCTACAATGAGCAGTTCTTC. Translating it yields CSVRQGGSYNEQFF.